A single sample gave rise to the 12 T cell receptor beta chains below, sequenced in a study of blood T cell repertoires in COVID-19. Profiled with immunoSEQ multiplex PCR; TCRdb holds only in-frame clones, not every one. Among some 150,000 clones, 80% to 90% were seen once, and the ten largest hold around 3.3%. Sequencing used peripheral blood. These receptors were collected from a woman aged 60-70 years with active COVID-19.

The chain carries TRBV7-3 and TRBJ2-3, with TRBD2 identical over 11 bases. The CDR3 has 16 amino acids. V lost 2 bases to trimming and J lost 5 bases; unmatched junction nucleotides: 6. Germline assignment: CDR1 SGHTA and CDR2 FQGTGA. The CDR3 here is CASSLGLAGGRDTQYF. The DNA of the CDR3 is TGTGCCAGCAGCTTAGGGCTAGCGGGAGGTAGAGATACGCAGTATTTT.

The chain links TRBV7-9 to TRBJ2-3; TRBD2 aligns across 9 bases. This CDR3 contains 17 residues. Looked up from germline, CDR1 is SEHNR and CDR2 is FQNEAQ (reference sequence). Losses at the gene ends were 2 bases for V and 4 bases for J; bases not matched to a gene: 10. For the CDR3, the DNA is TGTGCCAGCAGCTTATCCCGACGGGTAGCGGGAGCAGATACGCAGTATTTT. It specifies CASSLSRRVAGADTQYF.

The chain carries TRBV6-1 and TRBJ1-1; a weak D match, TRBD1 (6 bases). With 2 bases removed from V and 0 bases from J, the gap between germline ends came to 10 bases. The CDR3 is 15 residues long. Germline CDR1 MNHNS, CDR2 SASEGT. CDR3 sequence: CASSEQGTLNTEAFF. Here the CDR3 DNA reads TGTGCCAGCAGTGAACAGGGGACCCTGAACACTGAAGCTTTCTTT.

The chain combines TRBV2 with TRBJ1-5, with TRBD1 matching over 10 bases. This CDR3 spans 15 amino acids. CDR1 SNHLY and CDR2 FYNNEI come from the germline V gene. Trimming took 6 bases from V and 7 from J; bases not matched to a gene: 9. CDR3 in DNA: TGTGCCAGCAGGGGGACCCGGGACAGGGGCCAGCCCCAGCATTTT. This codes for CASRGTRDRGQPQHF. Using reference TRBV2 and TRBJ1-5 for the parts outside the CDR3, the full variable domain is EPEVTQTPSHQVTQMGQEVILRCVPISNHLYFYWYRQILGQKVEFLVSFYNNEISEKSEIFDDQFSVERPDGSNFTLKIRSTKLEDSAMYFCASRGTRDRGQPQHFGDGTRLSIL.

The chain carries TRBV20-1 and TRBJ1-2, with D hard to call. This CDR3 spans 14 amino acids. Trimming took 3 bases from V and 8 from J, leaving 19 bases between them. Germline CDR1 and CDR2: DFQATT and SNEGSKA (reference sequence). CDR3 in amino acids: CSASSRTQEGGYTF. The CDR3 nucleotides are TGCAGTGCTAGTAGCAGGACTCAGGAAGGAGGCTACACCTTC.

This chain connects TRBV7-3 to TRBJ1-2, with 7 bases identical to TRBD1. The CDR3 loop spans 14 amino acids. Unmatched junction bases numbered 1, after V lost 0 bases and J lost 3 bases. In germline, CDR1 is SGHTA, CDR2 FQGTGA. The CDR3 protein is CASSLTGTDYGYTF. For the CDR3, the DNA is TGTGCCAGCAGCTTAACCGGGACAGACTATGGCTACACCTTC.

J is TRBJ2-2 and V is TRBV19, with D maybe TRBD2 (6 bases). Trimming cost V 5 bases and J 4 bases, with 14 bases left between them. CDR1 and CDR2 (germline): LNHDA, SQIVND (reference sequence). This CDR3 comprises 15 residues. CDR3 DNA: TGTGCCAGTAGTGCCTCGGGGGTCGCCACCGGGGAGCTGTTTTTT. As protein: CASSASGVATGELFF.

The J gene is TRBJ2-7, the V gene TRBV6-2 or TRBV6-3, with TRBD1 matching 7 bases. Looked up from germline, CDR1 is MNHEY and CDR2 is SVGEGT. The CDR3 runs to 12 residues. V lost 4 bases, J lost 4 bases, and 1 base stayed unmatched. The CDR3 loop is CASSSQGYEQYF. In nucleotides, the CDR3 is TGTGCCAGCAGTTCACAGGGGTACGAGCAGTACTTC.

This clone showed up just a few times. The chain links TRBV7-9 to TRBJ2-1, with a tentative D call TRBD2 (6 bases). V lost 5 bases to trimming and J lost 0 bases, with 8 bases between them. This CDR3 contains 14 residues. CDR1 is SEHNR, CDR2 FQNEAQ, per germline (reference sequence). In DNA, the CDR3 is TGTGCCAGCAGCGCTAGCGTCTCCTACAATGAGCAGTTCTTC. It codes for CASSASVSYNEQFF.

The chain couples TRBV7-3 to TRBJ2-1; 7 positions agree with TRBD2. Germline V gene data show CDR1 as SGHTA and CDR2 as FQGTGA. The J segment lost 5 bases and the V segment lost 3 bases, leaving 10 bases of the junction unmatched. This CDR3 has 16 amino acids. CDR3 sequence reads: CASSFTGLVAHNEQFF. The DNA for the CDR3 is TGTGCCAGCAGCTTTACCGGACTAGTTGCTCACAATGAGCAGTTCTTC.

The chain couples TRBV7-8 to TRBJ2-7; 9 positions agree with TRBD2. The CDR3 is made up of 17 amino acids. Germline trimming cut 4 bases from V and 0 bases from J; bases unmatched to any gene: 10. The germline V gene has CDR1 SGHVS and CDR2 FQNEAQ. The DNA for the CDR3 is TGTGCCAGCAGCTCGGGGATTGGCGGGAGGGCCTCCTACGAGCAGTACTTC. Its translation: CASSSGIGGRASYEQYF. The variable domain in full, completed from reference TRBV7-8 and TRBJ2-7, reads GAGVSQSPRYKVAKRGQDVALRCDPISGHVSLFWYQQALGQGPEFLTYFQNEAQLDKSGLPSDRFFAERPEGSVSTLKIQRTQQEDSAVYLCASSSGIGGRASYEQYFGPGTRLTVT.

The V call is TRBV27, the J call TRBJ2-1, with 12 bases aligning to TRBD2. The CDR3 has 16 residues. V shed 6 bases, J shed 8 bases, and the junction held 11 bases outside the gene matches. Germline V CDR1 and CDR2: MNHEY, SMNVEV (reference sequence). CDR3 in DNA: TGTGCCAGCAGAGGACTAGCGGGATTAGGTTTGGATGAGCAGTTCTTC. Translation: CASRGLAGLGLDEQFF.